At least ten counts were recorded for the clone carrying this T cell receptor beta chain. What it binds is unknown. The sample belongs to a study of CD8 T cells in ankylosing spondylitis. Quantitative 5'-RACE was performed with molecular barcodes, and it yielded the TCR beta libraries. One entry per CDR3 protein, called by TCRdb with MiXCR from the 5' RACE reads. The data show 210,000 or so distinct CDR3 sequences, with more than 25% seen just once and around 6.3% held by the top ten. V gave up 5 bases and J gave up 4 bases, with 14 bases separating them. The CDR3 runs to 14 residues. The study, taken as a whole, reports: A TCR beta motif made of about 8 highly homologous variants seemed typical of ankylosing spondylitis blood. Earlier authors reported some of these motif variants in reactive arthritis synovial fluid and blood.

The origin of this receptor is a male donor with ankylosing spondylitis or in good health (not recorded which). This chain links TRBV12-3 or TRBV12-4 with TRBJ1-2; TRBD1 is a possible D gene (5 bases). The sample taken for sequencing was blood, either unsorted or a sorted T cell fraction (not recorded which). The CDR3 DNA reads as TGTGCCAGCAGTCTACCGGGACGACCCTATGGCTACACCTTC. Translation gives CASSLPGRPYGYTF.